What follows describes a single T cell receptor beta chain. This clonotype has a handful of counts. Its antigen specificity is not known. The input lacks base qualities; no much larger clone sits a single base away. V has 2 bases trimmed and J has 8 bases trimmed; junction bases matching no gene number 9. The germline V gene specifies SGHTA as CDR1 and FQGNSA as CDR2. Measured from the cysteine to the phenylalanine, the CDR3 is 16 residues long. Only CDR3 DNA is held: 48 bases, read in frame from base 1. The sample comes from a study of T-cell reconstitution after alpha-beta-depleted transplantation in children (dated by TCRdb to about 2016). Describing the broader study: Using TCR repertoire profiling, the study followed T-cell immune reconstitution in a quantitative way in children after TCRalphabeta/CD19-depleted allogeneic hematopoietic cell transplantation. Results the study describes overall, beyond this receptor: The frequencies of hyperexpanded clones fell over the following months, and after one year, T-cell counts and TCRbeta diversity were mostly attributed to newly produced T cells. Apparently early alphabetaT-cell count recovery about two months after transplant reportedly relied on only several hundred rapidly expanded clones derived from non-depleted graft cells. In some patients, the high TCRbeta diversity seen at day 60 was put down to recipient T cells and intrathymic progenitors that had survived conditioning.

What the treatment or condition label conveys for this sample: allogeneic hematopoietic cell transplantation with graft depleted of TCRalphabeta T cells and CD19 B cells. Transplant recipients were children who received TCRalphabeta/CD19-depleted allogeneic hematopoietic cell grafts. Library creation used PCR. The instrument was an Illumina HiSeq 2500. To normalize quantification of the TCRbeta repertoire, the TCR libraries were built with molecular barcoding that relied on unique molecular identifiers. TCRdb reprocessing: public reads trimmed at Q25 with fastp, clones called with MiXCR, in-frame beta chains kept. Rows are unified per CDR3 protein, each entry keeping the most common DNA and genes. This sample is represented by some 120,000 distinct CDR3 sequences; 23% of them were singletons. Together, the top ten hold roughly a tenth of the sample.

The TCR originated in a male patient aged 2-10 years who had a stem cell transplant for chronic granulomatous disease, so the T cells may come from the graft donor. This chain joins TRBV7-2 to TRBJ2-1, with 10 junctional bases fitting TRBD2. The specimen was PBMCs, mostly from graft donor cells, collected 180 days after TCRalphabeta/CD19-depleted stem cell transplant. The base sequence is TGTGCCAGCAGCTTAAGGGCTAGCGGGAGAGGCGATGAGCAGTTCTTC. This codes for CASSLRASGRGDEQFF.